These T cell receptor beta chains were read from a single sample in a study of regulatory T cells in long-lasting Graves disease. Each CDR3 protein gets one entry after TCRdb re-called the multiplex PCR reads with MiXCR. The table shows around 250,000 distinct CDR3 sequences, with around 17% occurring only once. This specimen was peripheral blood mononuclear cells (PBMCs), taken at new diagnosis, from a patient treated with antithyroid drugs. These receptors were obtained from a female donor with Graves disease. Each CDR3 is given with its conserved first and last residue. Fields, in order: V gene, clone size, D gene, J gene, CDR3 DNA, CDR3 protein. A D gene is named only where the DNA matches it firmly. For some rows the clone size is stated as once, few or many, or as a class when expanded; others skip it.

TRBV4-1	many	TRBD1	TRBJ1-2	TGCGCCAGCAGCCAAGAAGGGGGCAGGGCCCCCTATGGCTACACCTTC	CASSQEGGRAPYGYTF
TRBV11-2	many	.	TRBJ2-5	TGTGCCAGCAGCCTCACGTGGCCCCAAGAGACCCAGTACTTC	CASSLTWPQETQYF
TRBV18	many	.	TRBJ1-2	TGTGCCAGCACACACGGAACTGACCATGGCTACACCTTC	CASTHGTDHGYTF
TRBV5-4	.	TRBD2	TRBJ2-2	TGTGCCAGCAGCTTAAGCGGGAGACACACCGGGGAGCTGTTTTTT	CASSLSGRHTGELFF
TRBV11-3	many	.	TRBJ2-7	TGTGCCAGCAGCCCTAGGGATAGGGCGGGGTACGAGCAGTACTTC	CASSPRDRAGYEQYF
TRBV24-1	many	.	TRBJ2-3	TGTGCCACCAGTATCGCCAGCCCTAGCACAGATACGCAGTATTTT	CATSIASPSTDTQYF
TRBV28	many	.	TRBJ1-5	TGTGCCAGCAGTCCCCTTGTCGGGCGCATACAGCCCCAGCATTTT	CASSPLVGRIQPQHF
TRBV30	.	.	TRBJ2-7	TGTGCCTGGAACGGGGACCCAGACGCCTACGAGCAGTACTTC	CAWNGDPDAYEQYF
TRBV19	many	TRBD1	TRBJ2-5	TGTGCCAGTAGTATAGGGAAGACAGGGGGCCAAGAGACCCAGTACTTC	CASSIGKTGGQETQYF
TRBV5-1	many	.	TRBJ1-1	TGCGCCAGCAGCTTGGCCCGCCGGTCGACGGGGAGGTGGAAGAACACTGAAGCTTTCTTT	CASSLARRSTGRWKNTEAFF
TRBV10-3	few	TRBD1	TRBJ2-2	TGTGCCATCAGTGCTCAGGGGGCAACCGGGGAGCTGTTTTTT	CAISAQGATGELFF
TRBV7-2	few	.	TRBJ2-4	TGTGCCAGCAGTAAACGGGGCTATTTAGCCAAAAACATTCAGTACTTC	CASSKRGYLAKNIQYF